Detailed here is one T cell receptor beta chain. Its specificity is not known. This CDR3 region has 17 residues. The data are from a study of T cell responses to AZD1222 COVID-19 vaccine. Study-level points and caveats: At baseline, seropositivity was found in only a handful of AZD1222 recipients. Spike-wide coverage was observed for vaccine-associated CD4 TCRs, with dominant responses at 160-218 and 743-854. Repertoires in all cases were sampled only once the peak T cell response had passed. Nearly half of spike-specific TCRs reportedly target variant regions that are unmutated in the B.1.351 and B.1.1.7 variants.

This table comes from immunoSEQ multiplex PCR, and its TCRdb copy is limited to in-frame clones, with some not included. The data show 95,000 to 150,000 clones, roughly 88% seen once. This TCR came from an adult in good health. The starting material was peripheral blood, obtained on day 0 of AZD1222 vaccination. The chain joins TRBV12-2 to TRBJ2-5. TRBV12-2 is a documented pseudogene. The CDR3 region has the DNA TGTGCAAGTCGGGCGTACCAAGAGACCCAGTACCAAGAGACCCAGTACTTC. Protein sequence: CASRAYQETQYQETQYF.